What follows is one TCR beta chain and its context. Clones were read by immunoSEQ multiplex PCR, and TCRdb kept only the in-frame ones, dropping some. The table has about 70,000 clones, roughly 94% seen once. The sample is drawn from a study of T cell changes during pregnancy in multiple sclerosis. V gave up 6 bases and J gave up 9 bases; unmatched junction bases: 18. The CDR3 runs 16 residues. CDR1 MNHNY and CDR2 SVGAGI come from the germline V gene (reference sequence). The chain uses TRBV6-6 and TRBJ1-2; 8 nucleotides agree with TRBD1. The sequence came from a female donor with multiple sclerosis, enrolled in a pregnancy study. The sample consisted of peripheral blood, taken in the third trimester of pregnancy. Here the CDR3 reads CASSLPASGTGVSYTF. The CDR3 bases are TGTGCCAGCAGCTTACCAGCTTCCGGGACAGGAGTGAGCTACACCTTC.